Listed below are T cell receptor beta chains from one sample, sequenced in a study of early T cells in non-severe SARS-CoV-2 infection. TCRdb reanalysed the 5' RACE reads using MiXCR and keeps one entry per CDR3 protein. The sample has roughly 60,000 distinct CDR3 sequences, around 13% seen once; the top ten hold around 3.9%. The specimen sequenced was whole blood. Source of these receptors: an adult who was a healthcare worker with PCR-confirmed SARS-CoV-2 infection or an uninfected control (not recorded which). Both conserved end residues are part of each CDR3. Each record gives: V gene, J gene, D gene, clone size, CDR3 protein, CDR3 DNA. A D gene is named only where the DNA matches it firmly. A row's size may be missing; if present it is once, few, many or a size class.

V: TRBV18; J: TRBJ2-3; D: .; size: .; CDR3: CASSPDTDTQYF; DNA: TGTGCCAGCTCCCCCGACACAGATACGCAGTATTTT
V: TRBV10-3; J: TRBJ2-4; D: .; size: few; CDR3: CAISEPGPGVNIQYF; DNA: TGTGCCATCAGTGAACCGGGACCCGGTGTAAACATTCAGTACTTC
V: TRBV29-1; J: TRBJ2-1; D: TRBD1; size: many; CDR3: CSGTTGGGGYNEQFF; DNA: TGCAGCGGCACCACAGGGGGAGGAGGGTACAATGAGCAGTTCTTC
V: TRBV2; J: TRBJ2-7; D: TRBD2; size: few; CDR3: CASGGDTYEQYF; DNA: TGTGCCAGCGGGGGGGATACCTACGAGCAGTACTTC
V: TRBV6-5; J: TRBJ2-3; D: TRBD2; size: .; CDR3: CASSSGLAGGDTQYF; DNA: TGTGCCAGCAGTTCGGGACTAGCGGGGGGAGATACGCAGTATTTT
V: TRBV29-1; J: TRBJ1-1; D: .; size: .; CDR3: CSVQSGQANTEAFF; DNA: TGCAGCGTTCAAAGTGGGCAAGCTAACACTGAAGCTTTCTTT
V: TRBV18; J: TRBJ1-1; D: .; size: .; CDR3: CASSPDPVNTEAFF; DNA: TGTGCCAGCTCACCAGATCCTGTGAACACTGAAGCTTTCTTT
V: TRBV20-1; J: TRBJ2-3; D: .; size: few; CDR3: CSASARGSTDTQYF; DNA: TGCAGTGCCAGCGCCCGAGGTAGCACAGATACGCAGTATTTT
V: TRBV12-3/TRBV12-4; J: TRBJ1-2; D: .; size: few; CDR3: CASSSRGRFYGYTF; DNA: TGTGCCAGCAGTTCCCGCGGACGTTTCTATGGCTACACCTTC
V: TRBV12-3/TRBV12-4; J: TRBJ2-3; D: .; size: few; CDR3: CASSLEGRGTDTQYF; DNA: TGTGCCAGCAGTTTAGAGGGGCGGGGTACAGATACGCAGTATTTT
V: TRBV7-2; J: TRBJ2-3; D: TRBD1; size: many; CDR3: CASSPQGDTQYF; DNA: TGTGCCAGCAGCCCACAGGGGGATACGCAGTATTTT
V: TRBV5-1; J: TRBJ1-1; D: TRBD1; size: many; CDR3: CASSIGDRRQNTEAFF; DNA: TGCGCCAGCAGCATTGGGGACAGGAGACAGAACACTGAAGCTTTCTTT
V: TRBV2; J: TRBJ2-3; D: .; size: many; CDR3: CASSEAGGGDTQYF; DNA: TGTGCCAGCAGTGAAGCGGGGGGTGGGGATACGCAGTATTTT
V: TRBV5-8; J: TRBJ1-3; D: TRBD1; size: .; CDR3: CASSFSQGAGGNTIYF; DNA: TGTGCCAGCAGCTTTAGTCAGGGGGCCGGCGGAAACACCATATATTTT
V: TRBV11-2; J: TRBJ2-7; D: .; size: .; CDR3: CASSPLRSSSYEQYF; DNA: TGTGCCAGCAGCCCCCTACGCAGCAGCTCCTACGAGCAGTACTTC
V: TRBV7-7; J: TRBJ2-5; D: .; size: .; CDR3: CASSATLEETQYF; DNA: TGTGCTAGCAGCGCGACTCTCGAAGAGACCCAGTACTTC
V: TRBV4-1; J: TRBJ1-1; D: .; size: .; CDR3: CASSQPRDTQNTEAFF; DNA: TGCGCCAGCAGCCAACCCCGGGACACCCAGAACACTGAAGCTTTCTTT